Detailed here is one T cell receptor beta chain. What it recognizes is unknown. Sequencing used immunoSEQ multiplex PCR; TCRdb keeps in-frame clones, though not all of them. This sample has approximately 100,000 clones, with roughly nine tenths found just once. Germline V gene lookup returns CDR1 SGHNT and CDR2 YYREEE (reference sequence). The V end lost 3 bases, the J end lost 5 bases, and 11 bases lay between the germline ends. The CDR3 runs to 13 residues. This sample is part of a study of T cell responses to AZD1222 COVID-19 vaccine. Findings of the study overall: Repertoire collection took place solely once the T cell response had peaked. Unmutated variant regions are reportedly targeted by nearly half of spike-specific TCRs. The donor group comprised mostly white British people and more females; the analysis possibly underestimated clonal diversity. Dominant at 160-218 and 743-854, vaccine-associated CD4 TCRs also spanned spike.

The sample was peripheral blood, taken on day 0 of AZD1222 vaccination. The receptor's source is an adult in good health. J is TRBJ2-5 and V is TRBV5-4, with D unclear. The CDR3 here is CASSSAGWETQYF. In DNA form, the CDR3 reads TGTGCCAGCAGCTCGGCCGGGTGGGAGACCCAGTACTTC.